The entry that follows covers one T cell receptor beta chain sequence. Sequenced by immunoSEQ multiplex PCR; TCRdb stores in-frame clones only, minus some. This table holds approximately 300,000 clones, approximately 87% found once. Everyone who took part was 18 to 89 years old, and they came from about two dozen US areas. This sample is drawn from a study of blood T cell repertoires in COVID-19. Germline V CDR1 and CDR2: KGHDR, SFDVKD. The CDR3 spans 14 residues. V gave up 4 bases and J gave up 6 bases; unmatched junction bases: 4. Sequences were obtained from PBMCs or T cells enriched from blood (not recorded which). This sequence originates from a woman between 25 and 40 years old who had recovered from COVID-19. The rearrangement links TRBV24-1 to TRBJ2-1; 8 bases map to TRBD1. The CDR3 loop reads CATSEATGGNEQFF. In nucleotides, the CDR3 is TGTGCCACCAGTGAGGCAACAGGGGGCAATGAGCAGTTCTTC.